The present TCR beta chain was sequenced within a study of T cell responses to AZD1222 COVID-19 vaccine. The CDR3 is 13 amino acids. V was clipped by 4 bases and J by 1 base, with 5 bases between them. Germline V gives CDR1 SGDLS, CDR2 YYNGEE. Measured with immunoSEQ multiplex PCR; TCRdb has only the in-frame clones, and not every one. The repertoire holds about 97,000 clones, with about 89% as singletons. Study-wide points: The study found vaccine-associated CD4 TCRs spanning spike, dominant at 160-218 and 743-854. The repertoires were collected only after the peak T cell response. Clonal diversity was possibly underestimated; the donors were predominantly white British and more often female. A rise in Spike-specific TCR breadth and depth followed two AZD1222 doses.

In the case of this clone: Its matching antigen is unknown.

This receptor was taken from an adult in good health. Source: peripheral blood, taken on day 0 of AZD1222 vaccination. The V call is TRBV9, the J call TRBJ2-2, with D hard to call. The CDR3 loop reads CASSRENTGELFF. In DNA, the CDR3 is TGTGCCAGCAGCAGGGAGAACACCGGGGAGCTGTTTTTT.